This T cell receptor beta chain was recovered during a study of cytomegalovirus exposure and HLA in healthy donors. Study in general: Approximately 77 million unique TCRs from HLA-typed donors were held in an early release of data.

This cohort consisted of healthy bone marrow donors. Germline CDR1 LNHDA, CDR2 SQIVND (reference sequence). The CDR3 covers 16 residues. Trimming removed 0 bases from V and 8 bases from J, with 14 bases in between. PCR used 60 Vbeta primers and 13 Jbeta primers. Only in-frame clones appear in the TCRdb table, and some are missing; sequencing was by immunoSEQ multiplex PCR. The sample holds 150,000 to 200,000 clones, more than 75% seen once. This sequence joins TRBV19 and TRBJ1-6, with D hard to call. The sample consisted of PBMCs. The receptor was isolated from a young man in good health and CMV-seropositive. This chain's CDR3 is CASSIDLGRMDSPLHF. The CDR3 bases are TGTGCCAGTAGTATAGATCTCGGGAGAATGGATTCACCCCTCCACTTT.